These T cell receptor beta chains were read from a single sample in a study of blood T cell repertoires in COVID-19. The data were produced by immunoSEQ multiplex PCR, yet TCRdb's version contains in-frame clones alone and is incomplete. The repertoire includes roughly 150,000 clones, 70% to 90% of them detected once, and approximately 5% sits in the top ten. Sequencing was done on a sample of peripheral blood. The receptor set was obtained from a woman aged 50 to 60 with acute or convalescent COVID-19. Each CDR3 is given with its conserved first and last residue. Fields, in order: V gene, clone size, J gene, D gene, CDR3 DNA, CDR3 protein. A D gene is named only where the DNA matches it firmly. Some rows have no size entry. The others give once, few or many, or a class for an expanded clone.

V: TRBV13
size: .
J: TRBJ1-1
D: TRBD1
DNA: TGTGCCAGCAGCTTTCGACAGGGGGCCTTTGAAGCTTTCTTT
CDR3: CASSFRQGAFEAFF

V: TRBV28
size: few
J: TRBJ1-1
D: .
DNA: .
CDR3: CASSSSEGEAFF

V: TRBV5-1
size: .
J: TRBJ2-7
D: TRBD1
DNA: TGCGCCAGCAGCCGGGGACAGGTCTCCTACGAGCAGTACTTC
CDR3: CASSRGQVSYEQYF

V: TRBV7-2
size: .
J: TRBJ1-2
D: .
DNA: TGTGCCAGCACCCCGGGTCAGACCCATGGCTACACCTTC
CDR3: CASTPGQTHGYTF

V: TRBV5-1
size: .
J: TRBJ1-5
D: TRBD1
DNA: TGCGCCAGCAGCCCCGGACAGGGGGCGAATCAGCCCCAGCATTTT
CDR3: CASSPGQGANQPQHF

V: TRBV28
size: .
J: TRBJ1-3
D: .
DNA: TGTGCCAGCTTTCGGACAGCCTCTGGAAACACCATATATTTT
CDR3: CASFRTASGNTIYF

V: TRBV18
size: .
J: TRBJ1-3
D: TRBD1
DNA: TGTGCCAGCTCACCAGGACAGGGGGAATCAAGCACCATATATTTT
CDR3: CASSPGQGESSTIYF

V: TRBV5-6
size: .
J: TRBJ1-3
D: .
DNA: TGTGCCAGCAGCTTGTACAGGGGAAACACCATATATTTT
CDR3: CASSLYRGNTIYF

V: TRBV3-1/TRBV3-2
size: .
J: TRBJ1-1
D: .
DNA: TGTGCCAGCAGCATTGGGGCTAACACTGAAGCTTTCTTT
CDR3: CASSIGANTEAFF

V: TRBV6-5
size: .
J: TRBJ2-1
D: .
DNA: TGTGCCAGCACCAAAAGGGGCGCATACAATGAGCAGTTCTTC
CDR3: CASTKRGAYNEQFF

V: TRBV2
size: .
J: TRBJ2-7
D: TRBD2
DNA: TGTGCCAGCAGTGGGGAGGGAGGCGAGCAGTACTTC
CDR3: CASSGEGGEQYF

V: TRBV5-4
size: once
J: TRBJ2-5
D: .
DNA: TGTGCCAGCAGCCTGGCACTAGAGCAAGAGACCCAGTACTTC
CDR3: CASSLALEQETQYF

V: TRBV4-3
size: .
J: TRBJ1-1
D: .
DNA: TGCGCCAGCAGCCAAGCGTGGACAGTGAACACTGAAGCTTTCTTT
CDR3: CASSQAWTVNTEAFF

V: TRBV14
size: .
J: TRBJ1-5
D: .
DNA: TGTGCCAGCAGCCAAACGAACGGTCAGCCCCAGCATTTT
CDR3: CASSQTNGQPQHF

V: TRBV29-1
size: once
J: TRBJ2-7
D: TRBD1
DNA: TGCAGCGTGGGGGACAGGGGGCGGGTGCGTGAATACGAGCAGTACTTC
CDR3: CSVGDRGRVREYEQYF

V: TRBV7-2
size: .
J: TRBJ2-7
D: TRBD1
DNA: TGTGCCAGCAGCTGGGGACAGGGTAGCGAGCAGTACTTC
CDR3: CASSWGQGSEQYF

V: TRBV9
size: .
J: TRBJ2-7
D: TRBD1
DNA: TGTGCCGCTGGGACAGCCGGCGAGCAGTACTTC
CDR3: CAAGTAGEQYF

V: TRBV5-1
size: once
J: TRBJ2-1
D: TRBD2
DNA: TGCGCCAGCAGCTTGGCCTCGGGGGGGCCTAGAAGTGAGCAGTTCTTC
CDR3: CASSLASGGPRSEQFF

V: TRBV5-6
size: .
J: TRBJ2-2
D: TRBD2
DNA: TGTGCCAGCAGCTTGGGCCGGGGGGAGAACACCGGGGAGCTGTTTTTT
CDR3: CASSLGRGENTGELFF

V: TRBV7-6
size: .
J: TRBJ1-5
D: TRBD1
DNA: TGTGCCAGCAGCCCGAGACAGGGTGCGAAACAGCCCCAGCATTTT
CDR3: CASSPRQGAKQPQHF

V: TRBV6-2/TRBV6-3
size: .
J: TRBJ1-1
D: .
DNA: TGTGCCAGCAGTTACTCAACCGGTCAGGGAAGGACTGAAGCTTTCTTT
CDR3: CASSYSTGQGRTEAFF

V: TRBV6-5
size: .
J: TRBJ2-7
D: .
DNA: TGTGCCAGCAGGCAACAATACGAAACCTACGAGCAGTACTTC
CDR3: CASRQQYETYEQYF

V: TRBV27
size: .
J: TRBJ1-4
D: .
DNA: TGTGCCAGCAGTTGGGCAGTGGGCGAAAAACTGTTTTTT
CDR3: CASSWAVGEKLFF

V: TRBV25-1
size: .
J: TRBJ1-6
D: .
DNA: TGTGCCAGCAGGGAAGGGGCTTATAATTCACCCCTCCACTTT
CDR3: CASREGAYNSPLHF

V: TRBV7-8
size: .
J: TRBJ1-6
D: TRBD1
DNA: TGTGCCAGCAGCCCTCGGACAGGGGGCTCCTATAATTCACCCCTCCACTTT
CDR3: CASSPRTGGSYNSPLHF

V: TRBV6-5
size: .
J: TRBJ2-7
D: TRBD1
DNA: TGTGCCAGCAGACCAGCCGGGACAGGGAGCCACGAGCAGTACTTC
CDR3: CASRPAGTGSHEQYF